The 16 T cell receptor beta chains below all came from one sample that was sequenced in a study of blood T cell repertoires in COVID-19. Repertoires were generated with immunoSEQ multiplex PCR, while TCRdb's copy carries only in-frame clones and drops some. This table has a few hundred thousand clones, over 75% appearing once. Source material: PBMCs or T cells enriched from blood (not recorded which). The receptors originated from a woman in her forties or fifties who had recovered from COVID-19.

The J gene is TRBJ1-5, the V gene TRBV25-1; the D gene is possibly TRBD1 (6 bases). This CDR3 is built from 14 residues. The germline CDR1 and CDR2 sequences are MGHDK and SYGVNS. The V end lost 7 bases, the J end lost 2 bases, and 12 bases lay between the germline ends. CDR3 loop: CASMDSGGNQPQHF. CDR3 DNA: TGTGCCAGCATGGACAGCGGGGGCAATCAGCCCCAGCATTTT.

The CDR3 nucleotides read TGTGCCAGCAGTCAGACTCTGTCTCTCATGAACACTGAAGCTTTCTTT. Translating gives CASSQTLSLMNTEAFF. The chain couples TRBV6-4 to TRBJ1-1; D unresolved. The germline V and J ends were trimmed by 5 bases and 0 bases, with 16 bases remaining between them. The CDR3 is 16 amino acids. Germline loops: CDR1 MRHNA, CDR2 SNTAGT.

The chain couples TRBV7-2 to TRBJ1-5; TRBD1 aligns across 9 bases. V trimming: 5 bases; J trimming: 7 bases; junction bases outside the gene matches: 18. Germline CDR1 SGHTA, CDR2 FQGNSA. The CDR3 has 18 amino acids. This chain's CDR3 is CASSTRHSGTGRGQPQHF. DNA for the CDR3: TGTGCCAGCAGCACGCGACATTCCGGGACAGGGCGTGGGCAGCCCCAGCATTTT.

V usage is TRBV3-1 (or the pseudogene TRBV3-2) and J usage is TRBJ2-4; D gene ambiguous. In germline, CDR1 is LGHDT, CDR2 YNNKEL (reference sequence). The CDR3 loop spans 14 amino acids. The V end lost 3 bases, the J end lost 5 bases, and 11 bases lay between the germline ends. The CDR3 loop reads CASSHLGPENIQYF. CDR3 DNA: TGTGCCAGCAGCCACCTTGGGCCGGAAAACATTCAGTACTTC.

The gene calls are TRBV9 and TRBJ1-1; no clear D. Germline V CDR1 and CDR2: SGDLS, YYNGEE. The V end was cut by 4 bases, the J end by 0 bases, with 7 bases between. The length of the CDR3 is 13 residues. The CDR3 region is CASSLTMNTEAFF. CDR3 in DNA: TGTGCCAGCAGCCTAACTATGAACACTGAAGCTTTCTTT.

The genes are TRBV11-3 and TRBJ1-6; 7 bases are a match to TRBD1. Germline-derived CDR1 and CDR2 are SGHNT and YENEEA. After removal of 5 bases from V and 8 bases from J, the junction contained 6 bases not matched to a gene. CDR3 length: 14 amino acids. The CDR3 here is CASSQGQSDSPLHF. The CDR3 DNA sequence: TGTGCCAGCAGCCAGGGACAGAGTGATTCACCCCTCCACTTT.

The chain couples TRBV27 to TRBJ2-2; 9 nucleotides agree with TRBD1. The CDR3 is 14 residues long. Germline CDR1 MNHEY, CDR2 SMNVEV (reference sequence). J was trimmed by 6 bases and V by 6 bases; bases with no gene match: 5. The CDR3 DNA reads as TGTGCCAGCAGCGGACAGGGGAGGTCCGGGGAGCTGTTTTTT. Amino acid sequence: CASSGQGRSGELFF.

This clone was counted a few times. This chain links TRBV28 with TRBJ1-2; 9 bases fit TRBD1. CDR3 size: 13 residues. V dropped 6 bases and J dropped 7; count of bases not matched to a gene: 6. Germline lookup yields CDR1 MDHEN and CDR2 SYDVKM. CDR3: CASRRDRGVGYTF. The DNA for the CDR3 is TGTGCCAGCAGAAGAGACAGGGGGGTTGGCTACACCTTC.

This clone occurred once. J is TRBJ1-6 and V is TRBV7-2; possibly TRBD1 for D (6 bases). Germline loops: CDR1 SGHTA, CDR2 FQGNSA. Trimming removed 0 bases from V and 7 bases from J, with 16 bases in between. The CDR3 has 17 residues. The chain's CDR3 is CASSLARAGVGNSPLHF. In nucleotides, the CDR3 is TGTGCCAGCAGCTTAGCGAGGGCAGGGGTAGGGAATTCACCCCTCCACTTT.

The V and J genes are TRBV27 and TRBJ1-5; TRBD1 aligns across 7 bases. V shed 7 bases and J 2 bases; nucleotides not matched to a gene: 8. The CDR3 contains 15 residues. Germline CDR1 MNHEY, CDR2 SMNVEV (reference sequence). The CDR3 here is CASTRIDRGNQPQHF. Written as DNA, the CDR3 is TGTGCCAGCACCAGAATAGACAGGGGCAATCAGCCCCAGCATTTT.

The genes are TRBV14 and TRBJ1-3, with D possibly matching TRBD1 (5 bases). Trimming left V 0 bases short and J 4 bases short, with 28 bases between. CDR1 is SGHDN and CDR2 is FVKESK in the germline V gene. The CDR3 covers 21 residues. The CDR3 is CASSQDWPPAYPGDPGNTIYF. In DNA form, the CDR3 reads TGTGCCAGCAGCCAAGATTGGCCCCCCGCGTATCCGGGGGACCCCGGAAACACCATATATTTT.

In this sample, this clone turned up once. The CDR3 sequence: CASRPDRDGQPQHF. The CDR3, as DNA: TGTGCCAGCAGACCTGACAGGGATGGCCAGCCCCAGCATTTT. The rearrangement uses TRBV27 and TRBJ1-5; the match to TRBD1 covers 7 bases. CDR1 and CDR2 from the germline V gene are MNHEY and SMNVEV (reference sequence). The V gene end was trimmed by 6 bases and the J gene end by 7 bases; junction bases not matched to a gene: 9. CDR3 length: 14 amino acids.

CDR3 in amino acids: CASSPWGGGEGTEAFF. CDR3 bases: TGTGCCAGCAGCCCCTGGGGGGGTGGTGAAGGGACTGAAGCTTTCTTT. The chain recombines TRBV9 with TRBJ1-1, with D possibly being TRBD1 (5 bases). The germline V gene has CDR1 SGDLS and CDR2 YYNGEE. Deletions cut 4 bases from V and 5 bases from J, with 21 bases between. This CDR3 is 16 amino acids long.

The gene calls are TRBV24-1 and TRBJ2-3, with TRBD2 identical over 12 bases. Germline CDR1 and CDR2: KGHDR and SFDVKD. The CDR3 is made up of 14 amino acids. Losses at the gene ends were 9 bases for V and 0 bases for J; bases not matched to a gene: 0. CDR3 residues: CATGLAGSTDTQYF. In nucleotides, the CDR3 is TGTGCCACCGGACTAGCGGGGAGCACAGATACGCAGTATTTT.

This clone was recorded once. The V call is TRBV2, the J call TRBJ1-2; possible D gene TRBD1, 6 bases. The ends were cut back, 0 bases at V and 3 bases at J, with 14 bases in the middle. CDR3 length: 16 amino acids. CDR1 and CDR2 from the germline V gene are SNHLY and FYNNEI. The DNA of the CDR3 is TGTGCCAGCAGTGAAGCGACCAGGGGCGGCGACTATGGCTACACCTTC. As protein: CASSEATRGGDYGYTF.

The J gene is TRBJ1-2, the V gene TRBV4-2; D is possibly TRBD1 (5 bases). Trimming took off 0 bases at V and 5 bases at J, with 22 bases between the two ends. Germline V gives CDR1 LGHNA, CDR2 YNFKEQ. CDR3 length: 18 amino acids. The DNA of the CDR3 is TGTGCCAGCAGCCAAGAATTAGTCGGGGGGTATCAGTGGTATGGCTACACCTTC. Translating it yields CASSQELVGGYQWYGYTF.